This TCR beta chain was captured in a study of cytomegalovirus exposure and HLA in healthy donors. Study conclusions and caveats: The number of N-insertions in an Asian-associated ancestry cluster was reportedly below the roughly 620-donor mean in a later analysis. Differences between HLA loci emerged in a later analysis of TCR association rates, with DRB1 most and HLA-C fewest. Being indistinguishable, some V segments were excluded, TRBV6-2 and TRBV6-3 among them. The study assumed roughly uniform donor sequencing depth for presence/absence analyses.

A multiplex PCR was run with 60 Vbeta primers and 13 Jbeta primers. This table comes from immunoSEQ multiplex PCR, and its TCRdb copy is limited to in-frame clones, with some not included. This table has 140,000 to 150,000 clones, about 80% appearing once. The germline V gene encodes CDR1 SGHRS and CDR2 YFSETQ. V was cut by 0 bases and J by 5 bases, with 11 bases left in between. The CDR3 extends over 14 amino acids. About this clone: Its specificity is unknown.

This TCR derives from a man in his forties in good health and CMV-seronegative. This chain connects TRBV5-1 to TRBJ2-5; D remains unclear. Material for sequencing was PBMCs. Written as DNA, the CDR3 is TGCGCCAGCAGCTTGGAAGGCGGTCCCGAGACCCAGTACTTC. Protein: CASSLEGGPETQYF.